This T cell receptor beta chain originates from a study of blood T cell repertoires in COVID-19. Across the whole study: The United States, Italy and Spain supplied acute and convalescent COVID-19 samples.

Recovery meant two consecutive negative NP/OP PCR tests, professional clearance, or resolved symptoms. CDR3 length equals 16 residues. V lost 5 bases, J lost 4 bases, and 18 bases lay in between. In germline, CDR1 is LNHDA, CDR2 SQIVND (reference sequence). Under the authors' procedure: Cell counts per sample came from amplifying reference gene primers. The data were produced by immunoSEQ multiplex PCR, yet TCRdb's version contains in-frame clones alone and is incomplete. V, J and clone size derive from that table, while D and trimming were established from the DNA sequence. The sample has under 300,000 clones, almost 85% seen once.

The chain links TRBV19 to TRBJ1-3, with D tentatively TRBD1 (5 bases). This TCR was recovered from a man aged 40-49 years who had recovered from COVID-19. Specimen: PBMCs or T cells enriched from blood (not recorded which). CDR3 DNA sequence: TGTGCCAGTAGTTGGGGGGAGCTCGGACGAGGAAACACCATATATTTT. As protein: CASSWGELGRGNTIYF.